These T cell receptor beta chains were read from a single sample in a study of blood T cell repertoires in COVID-19. Generated by immunoSEQ multiplex PCR, the TCRdb table keeps only in-frame clones and is missing some. The sample includes approximately 53,000 clones, around 86% of them seen just once. Sequencing was performed on peripheral blood. The receptors shown here come from a woman over 75 with COVID-19, enrolled during active disease. CDR3s include the opening cysteine and the closing phenylalanine or tryptophan. The D gene is left open where the match is weak. Expanded clones get a size class; other rows say once, few or many, or leave the size out.

V gene,clone size,D gene,J gene,CDR3 protein,CDR3 DNA
TRBV27,-,-,TRBJ2-7,CASSFASKRTYEQYF,TGTGCCAGCAGTTTTGCTAGCAAAAGAACCTACGAGCAGTACTTC
TRBV28,-,TRBD2,TRBJ2-1,CASGTSGRYNEQFF,TGTGCCAGCGGGACTAGCGGGAGGTACAATGAGCAGTTCTTC
TRBV27,-,-,TRBJ1-5,CASSPSGATSNQPQHF,TGTGCCAGCAGTCCGTCAGGGGCGACTAGCAATCAGCCCCAGCATTTT
TRBV12-2,-,-,TRBJ1-5,CASPRAGDGNQPQHF,TGTGCAAGTCCCCGGGCGGGGGATGGCAATCAGCCCCAGCATTTT
TRBV14,-,-,TRBJ2-5,CASSQAGVTQYF,TGTGCCAGCAGCCAAGCGGGGGTAACGCAGTACTTC
TRBV14,once,TRBD1,TRBJ2-7,CASSPGQYSYEQYF,TGTGCCAGCAGCCCGGGACAGTACTCCTACGAGCAGTACTTC
TRBV19,once,TRBD1,TRBJ2-1,CASRDRVPHDNEQFF,TGTGCCAGCCGTGACAGGGTCCCACACGACAATGAGCAGTTCTTC
TRBV14,-,TRBD2,TRBJ2-7,CASSQVAGTSGNWNF,TGTGCCAGCAGCCAAGTGGCCGGGACTAGCGGGAATTGGAACTTC
TRBV5-4,-,-,TRBJ2-5,CASSLLQETQYF,TGTGCCAGCAGCTTACTCCAAGAGACCCAGTACTTC
TRBV5-1,-,TRBD2,TRBJ2-6,CASSLAFRGESSGANVLTF,TGCGCCAGCAGCTTGGCCTTCCGGGGGGAGAGCTCTGGGGCCAACGTCCTGACTTTC
TRBV30,-,-,TRBJ2-7,CAWSVVPHYPYEQYF,TGTGCCTGGAGTGTTGTTCCACACTATCCCTACGAGCAGTACTTC
TRBV6-5,-,TRBD2,TRBJ2-7,CASSHGLAYEQYF,TGTGCCAGCAGTCATGGACTAGCCTACGAGCAGTACTTC
TRBV18,-,TRBD1,TRBJ2-4,CASSLAGGGNIQYF,TGTGCCAGCTCCCTAGCAGGGGGCGGGAACATTCAGTACTTC
TRBV11-2,-,-,TRBJ2-4,CASSLEQLLAKNIQYF,TGTGCCAGCAGCTTAGAACAGTTGCTAGCCAAAAACATTCAGTACTTC
TRBV18,-,TRBD1,TRBJ1-2,CASSPGQGGGSYTF,TGTGCCAGCTCACCCGGTCAAGGGGGCGGTAGCTACACCTTC
TRBV5-1,-,TRBD1,TRBJ1-1,CASSVRIGGGNTEAFF,TGCGCCAGCAGCGTCAGGATAGGGGGCGGGAACACTGAAGCTTTCTTT
TRBV5-5,once,TRBD1,TRBJ2-7,CASSLGPDRLYPGSYEQYF,TGTGCCAGCAGCTTGGGACCGGACAGGTTATATCCTGGATCCTACGAGCAGTACTTC
TRBV5-5,-,TRBD2,TRBJ2-2,CASSSRRVAGVQPGELFF,TGTGCCAGCAGCTCCAGGAGGGTAGCGGGAGTGCAACCCGGGGAGCTGTTTTTT
TRBV19,-,TRBD2,TRBJ2-7,CASSTPPHSGLAGVAHEQYF,TGTGCCAGTAGTACCCCCCCCCACTCGGGACTAGCGGGAGTTGCCCACGAGCAGTACTTC
TRBV7-9,-,-,TRBJ2-7,CASSDSQGRSYEQYF,TGTGCCAGCAGCGACTCCCAGGGTAGGTCGTACGAGCAGTACTTC